These T cell receptor beta chains were read from a single sample in a study of blood T cell repertoires in COVID-19. Assay: immunoSEQ multiplex PCR; the TCRdb copy retains only in-frame clones and omits some. The sample gives approximately 110,000 clones, roughly 84% of which show up once; 7.5% to 9.5% is in the top ten. Material: peripheral blood. The receptor set was obtained from a woman between 65 and 79 years old who had recovered from COVID-19. Both conserved end residues are part of each CDR3. Fields, in order: V gene, J gene, CDR3 protein.

V: TRBV23-1
J: TRBJ2-7
CDR3: CASAIGAPYEQYF

V: TRBV19
J: TRBJ2-2
CDR3: CAGQKGYTGELFF

V: TRBV12-3/TRBV12-4
J: TRBJ1-1
CDR3: CASSAQTGTEAFF

V: TRBV28
J: TRBJ2-2
CDR3: CASSFLSGIPGELFF

V: TRBV5-3
J: TRBJ2-3
CDR3: CARSLHPTSGGITDTQYF

V: TRBV6-2/TRBV6-3
J: TRBJ2-5
CDR3: CASSYRGETQYF

V: TRBV4-2
J: TRBJ2-7
CDR3: CASSQRLAYEQYF

V: TRBV30
J: TRBJ2-4
CDR3: CAWSVGGSRNIQYF

V: TRBV4-2
J: TRBJ2-5
CDR3: CASSQSLRDSQETQYF

V: TRBV28
J: TRBJ2-5
CDR3: CASSERTSGGRKETQYF

V: TRBV29-1
J: TRBJ2-1
CDR3: CSVSLYYNEQFF

V: TRBV5-4
J: TRBJ2-5
CDR3: CASSLDSQETQYF

V: TRBV28
J: TRBJ2-5
CDR3: CASMPGGMTETQYF

V: TRBV10-3
J: TRBJ2-7
CDR3: CALSEGPGRASYEQYF

V: TRBV3-1/TRBV3-2
J: TRBJ1-1
CDR3: CASSQGSNRGRIEAFF

V: TRBV28
J: TRBJ1-5
CDR3: CASNRAGQPQHF

V: TRBV4-3
J: TRBJ1-4
CDR3: CASSHTSPTGEDEKLFF

V: TRBV28
J: TRBJ2-7
CDR3: CASSPSGSVYEQYF

V: TRBV5-1
J: TRBJ2-5
CDR3: CASSLGGAQETQYF

V: TRBV5-1
J: TRBJ2-3
CDR3: CASSLGGQDTDTQYF